What follows are 28 T cell receptor beta chains derived from one specimen sequenced in a study of control samples from healthy donors and cancer patients. Only in-frame clones appear in the TCRdb table, and some are missing; sequencing was by immunoSEQ multiplex PCR. The data hold 400,000 to 450,000 clones, with 90% observed a single time. Sequencing used PBMCs. These receptors came from a man in his forties or fifties with head and neck cancer.

The chain recombines TRBV7-3 with TRBJ2-3; D not resolved. The CDR3 contains 14 residues. Trimming shortened V by 4 bases and J by 1 base, and 9 bases separated the two germline ends. CDR1 and CDR2 from the germline V gene are SGHTA and FQGTGA. CDR3 sequence (DNA): TGTGCCAGCAGCTCCAATTTTGGCACAGATACGCAGTATTTT. Translated, it gives CASSSNFGTDTQYF. The whole variable domain, remainder taken from reference TRBV7-3 and TRBJ2-3, is GAGVSQTPSNKVTEKGKYVELRCDPISGHTALYWYRQSLGQGPEFLIYFQGTGAADDSGLPNDRFFAVRPEGSVSTLKIQRTERGDSAVYLCASSSNFGTDTQYFGPGTRLTVL.

The chain carries TRBV6-6 and TRBJ2-3; TRBD2 agrees at 10 bases. The CDR3 has 16 amino acids. Per the germline V gene, CDR1 is MNHNY and CDR2 is SVGAGI (reference sequence). Unmatched junction bases numbered 5, after V lost 2 bases and J lost 3 bases. This CDR3 reads CASSYLASGRTDTQYF. Here the CDR3 DNA reads TGTGCCAGCAGTTACCTGGCTAGCGGGAGAACAGATACGCAGTATTTT.

This chain uses TRBV18 with TRBJ1-5, with D maybe TRBD1 (6 bases). Germline values: CDR1 KGHSH, CDR2 LQKENI. This CDR3 comprises 15 residues. Trimming left V 2 bases short and J 5 bases short, with 13 bases between. The CDR3 reads CASSPTTGIDQPQHF. DNA of the CDR3: TGTGCCAGCTCACCAACGACAGGTATTGATCAGCCCCAGCATTTT.

V usage is TRBV29-1 and J usage is TRBJ2-1, with D possibly TRBD2 on 5 matching bases. The CDR3 contains 13 residues. The V gene's germline CDR1 is SQVTM and CDR2 ANQGSEA. The ends were cut back, 7 bases at V and 9 bases at J, with 19 bases in the middle. CDR3 sequence: CSAAPGKEGEQFF. CDR3 sequence (DNA): TGCAGCGCCGCCCCGGGAAAAGAGGGTGAGCAGTTCTTC.

The chain recombines TRBV6-1 with TRBJ2-7; D is perhaps TRBD1 (6 bases). Germline V gene lookup returns CDR1 MNHNS and CDR2 SASEGT. The V and J ends lost 1 base and 1 base respectively, with 11 bases between them. The CDR3 is 15 residues long. The CDR3 DNA sequence: TGTGCCAGCAGTGAAGTCCCAGGGGCATCCTACGAGCAGTACTTC. Its translation: CASSEVPGASYEQYF.

The V call is TRBV28, the J call TRBJ2-5; a possible D gene is TRBD1 (6 bases). CDR1 is MDHEN, CDR2 SYDVKM, per germline. The V end was cut by 6 bases, the J end by 0 bases, with 17 bases between. This CDR3 comprises 16 residues. CDR3 coding DNA: TGTGCCAGCAGGGGGGCTCGGGGATGGTACCAAGAGACCCAGTACTTC. Its translation is CASRGARGWYQETQYF.

The chain recombines TRBV18 with TRBJ1-2, with TRBD1 as a possible D gene (5 bases). Germline V gene data show CDR1 as KGHSH and CDR2 as LQKENI. The CDR3 has 16 amino acids. Trimming stripped 6 bases from V and 2 bases from J, with 19 bases between. In nucleotides, the CDR3 is TGTGCCAGCTCGCCAAGGAGGGGCAATATAAACTATGGCTACACCTTC. Its protein is CASSPRRGNINYGYTF.

The chain couples TRBV7-3 to TRBJ2-2; D unresolved. The CDR3 has 12 amino acids. V was cut by 4 bases and J by 8 bases, with 8 bases left in between. From germline, CDR1 is SGHTA and CDR2 FQGTGA. For the CDR3, the DNA is TGTGCCAGCAGCTCGGACCTGGGGGAGCTGTTTTTT. Residues: CASSSDLGELFF.

DNA of the CDR3: TGTGCCAGCAGCCCCGACCTAGTGTTCGGCGGGGAGCTGTTTTTT. Translating gives CASSPDLVFGGELFF. The rearrangement joins TRBV11-2 to TRBJ2-2; D call uncertain. The CDR3 is 15 amino acids. Germline V gene lookup returns CDR1 SGHAT and CDR2 FQNNGV. Trimming took off 5 bases at V and 7 bases at J, with 17 bases between the two ends.

This clone was detected only once. V gene TRBV11-2 combines with J gene TRBJ2-3; TRBD1 matches at 7 bases. CDR3 length equals 15 residues. With 4 bases clipped from V and 1 base from J, the junction kept 5 bases outside the gene matches. Germline V gene lookup returns CDR1 SGHAT and CDR2 FQNNGV. The CDR3 nucleotides read TGTGCCAGCAGCTACTTAACAGGGGGCACAGATACGCAGTATTTT. It codes for CASSYLTGGTDTQYF.

The V gene is TRBV3-1 (or the pseudogene TRBV3-2), the J gene TRBJ1-4; possibly TRBD1 for D (6 bases). The germline V gene encodes CDR1 LGHDT and CDR2 YNNKEL (reference sequence). This CDR3 spans 17 amino acids. V gave up 1 base and J gave up 7 bases, with 19 bases separating them. CDR3 DNA: TGTGCCAGCAGCCAAGCTCGGGGGGACCCGGGGGCTGAAAAACTGTTTTTT. It yields the protein CASSQARGDPGAEKLFF.

This chain joins TRBV28 and TRBJ2-1, with 7 bases identical to TRBD2. The CDR3 covers 16 residues. With 2 bases clipped from V and 0 bases from J, the junction kept 4 bases outside the gene matches. Germline CDR1 MDHEN, CDR2 SYDVKM. Here the CDR3 DNA reads TGTGCCAGCAGTTTAGTCGGGGGGAGCTCCTACAATGAGCAGTTCTTC. It yields the protein CASSLVGGSSYNEQFF.

The chain carries TRBV14 and TRBJ2-6; D remains ambiguous. The CDR3 totals 16 residues. Looked up from germline, CDR1 is SGHDN and CDR2 is FVKESK. The V end was cut by 4 bases, the J end by 2 bases, with 12 bases between. CDR3 sequence: CASSPTRWAGANVLTF. Written as DNA, the CDR3 is TGTGCCAGCAGCCCCACACGATGGGCTGGGGCCAACGTCCTGACTTTC.

The chain has TRBV28 and TRBJ2-3; D might be TRBD2 (7 bases). V lost 3 bases to trimming and J lost 7 bases, with 17 bases between them. CDR1 and CDR2 (germline): MDHEN, SYDVKM. The CDR3 sequence is 15 residues long. The CDR3 reads CASSFSLGGGNTQYF. The CDR3 DNA follows: TGTGCCAGCAGTTTTAGCCTAGGGGGGGGAAATACGCAGTATTTT. Variable domain in full (rest from reference TRBV28 and TRBJ2-3): DVKVTQSSRYLVKRTGEKVFLECVQDMDHENMFWYRQDPGLGLRLIYFSYDVKMKEKGDIPEGYSVSREKKERFSLILESASTNQTSMYLCASSFSLGGGNTQYFGPGTRLTVL.

The V call is TRBV4-2, the J call TRBJ2-3; D gene unclear. Trimming took 1 base from V and 4 from J, leaving 12 bases between them. Germline V lookup: CDR1 LGHNA, CDR2 YNFKEQ. This CDR3 region has 15 residues. In DNA form, the CDR3 reads TGTGCCAGCAGCCAAGGCCTAAACCGGGCAGATACGCAGTATTTT. This encodes CASSQGLNRADTQYF.

The gene calls are TRBV19 and TRBJ2-4; TRBD2 agrees at 7 bases. This CDR3 is built from 15 residues. J gave up 6 bases and V 5 bases, and 10 bases lay outside the gene matches. Per germline, CDR1 LNHDA and CDR2 SQIVND (reference sequence). This CDR3 reads CASSPAGEVGNIQYF. CDR3 sequence (DNA): TGTGCCAGTAGTCCTGCGGGAGAGGTAGGAAACATTCAGTACTTC.

The CDR3 DNA is TGTGCCAGCAGCTTCTTCCGCGGGGGGGACACAGATACGCAGTATTTT. Protein product: CASSFFRGGDTDTQYF. V gene TRBV7-9 combines with J gene TRBJ2-3, with TRBD2 matching over 9 bases. V lost 3 bases and J lost 2; bases outside the gene matches: 6. Germline CDR1 and CDR2: SEHNR and FQNEAQ (reference sequence). The CDR3 runs to 16 residues.

The V call is TRBV27, the J call TRBJ1-6; D unresolved. Germline loops: CDR1 MNHEY, CDR2 SMNVEV (reference sequence). This CDR3 has 12 residues. V lost 6 bases to trimming and J lost 2 bases, with 2 bases between them. The CDR3 reads CASRPYNSPLHF. The CDR3 DNA reads TGTGCCAGCAGACCCTATAATTCACCCCTCCACTTT.

V gene TRBV28 combines with J gene TRBJ2-7, with a possible D match to TRBD2 (5 bases). The CDR3 loop spans 13 amino acids. Per germline, CDR1 MDHEN and CDR2 SYDVKM. The ends were cut back, 3 bases at V and 2 bases at J, with 8 bases in the middle. In DNA form, the CDR3 reads TGTGCCAGCAGTTTTGGGAGCCCCTACGAGCAGTACTTC. Translation: CASSFGSPYEQYF.

The J gene is TRBJ2-7, the V gene TRBV4-3; D gene ambiguous. Trimming took off 0 bases at V and 5 bases at J, with 14 bases between the two ends. There are 15 residues in the CDR3. Germline CDR1 is LGHNA and CDR2 is YSLEER. The CDR3 sequence: CASSQDLREGHEQYF. The CDR3, as DNA: TGCGCCAGCAGCCAAGATCTTAGGGAAGGCCACGAGCAGTACTTC.

The V call is TRBV6-2 or TRBV6-3, the J call TRBJ2-1; TRBD2 matches 7 bases. CDR3 length: 15 residues. Germline CDR1 and CDR2: MNHEY and SVGEGT. Unmatched junction bases numbered 8, after V lost 5 bases and J lost 4 bases. CDR3 region: CASSGTSVFYNEQFF. The CDR3 DNA follows: TGTGCCAGCAGTGGAACTAGCGTCTTTTACAATGAGCAGTTCTTC.

The rearrangement joins TRBV5-5 to TRBJ2-3, with 12 positions matching TRBD2. Germline V gene sequence: CDR1 SGHKS, CDR2 YYEKEE (reference sequence). V lost 1 base, J lost 4 bases, and 7 bases stayed unmatched. This CDR3 is 17 amino acids long. CDR3 nucleotide sequence: TGTGCCAGCAGCTTGCAGACTAGCGGGGGAGCGGCAGATACGCAGTATTTT. It encodes CASSLQTSGGAADTQYF.

CDR3 protein: CASSQDGRAKNIQYF. For the CDR3, the DNA is TGTGCCAGCAGCCAAGATGGCAGGGCCAAAAACATTCAGTACTTC. The V and J genes are TRBV4-2 and TRBJ2-4, with D hard to call. CDR1 and CDR2 (germline): LGHNA, YNFKEQ. This CDR3 region has 15 residues. V shed 0 bases and J shed 1 base, with 7 bases lying between them.

The CDR3 region is CASSSRTGANVLTF. In nucleotides, the CDR3 is TGTGCCAGCAGTTCTAGAACTGGGGCCAACGTCCTGACTTTC. The rearrangement uses TRBV28 and TRBJ2-6, with D unclear. CDR3 size: 14 residues. V was shortened by 4 bases and J by 2 bases, with 6 bases between the two germline ends. Germline CDR1 reads MDHEN; CDR2 reads SYDVKM.

The chain joins TRBV7-6 to TRBJ2-1; 8 bases align to TRBD2. Germline V lookup: CDR1 SGHVS, CDR2 FNYEAQ. The CDR3 is made up of 15 amino acids. V dropped 5 bases and J dropped 5; count of bases not matched to a gene: 8. CDR3 region: CASSLSGRANNEQFF. CDR3 sequence (DNA): TGTGCCAGCAGCCTCAGCGGGAGAGCTAACAATGAGCAGTTCTTC.

Regarding this clone: The DNA is omitted, as the CDR3 cannot be located on it reliably, and the CDR3 follows TCRdb's listing. This sequence joins TRBV27 and TRBJ1-4. CDR1 is MNHEY and CDR2 is SMNVEV in the germline V gene (reference sequence). From its first to its last residue, the CDR3 has 15 amino acids. The CDR3 region is CASSSGQATNEKLFF.

V usage is TRBV15 and J usage is TRBJ2-5; D gene unclear. The V gene's germline CDR1 is LNHNV and CDR2 YYDKDF (reference sequence). V was cut by 3 bases and J by 3 bases, with 8 bases left in between. CDR3 length equals 13 residues. The CDR3 here is CATSSEKEETQYF. The DNA of the CDR3 is TGTGCCACCAGCAGCGAGAAGGAAGAGACCCAGTACTTC.

The chain employs TRBV19 and TRBJ2-7, with D perhaps TRBD1 (5 bases). Looked up from germline, CDR1 is LNHDA and CDR2 is SQIVND (reference sequence). The CDR3 runs to 13 residues. V dropped 3 bases and J dropped 3 bases, with 9 bases sitting between them. The chain's CDR3 is CASSITGNYEQYF. DNA of the CDR3: TGTGCCAGTAGTATTACAGGTAACTACGAGCAGTACTTC.